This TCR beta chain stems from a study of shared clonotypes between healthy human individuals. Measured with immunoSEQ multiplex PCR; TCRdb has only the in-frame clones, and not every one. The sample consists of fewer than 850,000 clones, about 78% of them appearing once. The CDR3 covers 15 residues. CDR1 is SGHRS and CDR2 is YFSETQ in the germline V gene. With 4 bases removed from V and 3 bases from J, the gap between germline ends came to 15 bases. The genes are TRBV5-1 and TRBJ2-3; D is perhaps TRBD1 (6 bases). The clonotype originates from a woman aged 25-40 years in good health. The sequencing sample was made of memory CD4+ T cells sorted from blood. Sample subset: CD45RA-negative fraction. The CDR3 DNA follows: TGCGCCAGCAGCCCGGGACACGTCCTTACAGATACGCAGTATTTT. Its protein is CASSPGHVLTDTQYF.